This T cell receptor (beta chain) was recorded in a study of blood T cell repertoires in COVID-19. Study at large: Italy, Spain and the United States were the sources of the convalescent and acute COVID-19 samples. T cells, B-cell-depleted T cells, or PBMCs supplied cDNA or gDNA.

The CDR3 consists of 19 residues. CDR1 MDHEN and CDR2 SYDVKM come from the germline V gene. The V end lost 3 bases, the J end lost 0 bases, and 21 bases lay between the germline ends. This clone showed up just once. Per the authors' pipeline: Reference gene primer amplification yielded estimated nucleated cell counts. Assay used: immunoSEQ multiplex PCR; TCRdb lists only in-frame clones, some missing. D and trimming come from the DNA, and the V and J calls and clone size come from that table. The sample lists some 150,000 clones; over 80% were seen once. This sequence originates from a woman in her 50s with acute or convalescent COVID-19. The chain has TRBV28 and TRBJ1-5; D is possibly TRBD1 (5 bases). The sample was peripheral blood. The CDR3 loop reads CASSFYDFLGGRSNQPQHF. CDR3 DNA: TGTGCCAGCAGTTTTTACGATTTTTTGGGGGGACGTAGCAATCAGCCCCAGCATTTT.